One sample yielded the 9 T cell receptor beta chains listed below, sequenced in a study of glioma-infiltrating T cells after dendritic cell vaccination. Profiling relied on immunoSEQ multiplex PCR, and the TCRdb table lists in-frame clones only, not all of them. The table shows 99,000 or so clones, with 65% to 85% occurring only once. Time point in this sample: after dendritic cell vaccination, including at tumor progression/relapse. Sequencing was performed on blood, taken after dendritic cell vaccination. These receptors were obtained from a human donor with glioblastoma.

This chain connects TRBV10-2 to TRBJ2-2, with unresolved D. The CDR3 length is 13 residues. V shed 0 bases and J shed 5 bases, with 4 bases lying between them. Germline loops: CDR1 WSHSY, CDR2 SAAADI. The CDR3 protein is CASSESTTGELFF. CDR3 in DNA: TGCGCCAGCAGTGAGTCGACAACCGGGGAGCTGTTTTTT.

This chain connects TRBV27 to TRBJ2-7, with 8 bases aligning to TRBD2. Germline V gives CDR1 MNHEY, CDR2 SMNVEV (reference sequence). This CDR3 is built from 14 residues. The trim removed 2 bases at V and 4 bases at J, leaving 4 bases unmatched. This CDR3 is CASSLAGGLYEQYF. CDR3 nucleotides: TGTGCCAGCAGTTTAGCGGGGGGTCTGTACGAGCAGTACTTC.

Written as DNA, the CDR3 is TGCGCCAGCAGCTCCGGACAGGGAAGAGAGACCCAGTACTTC. It translates to CASSSGQGRETQYF. The chain has TRBV5-1 and TRBJ2-5; 8 bases fit TRBD1. Germline trimming cut 3 bases from V and 4 bases from J; bases unmatched to any gene: 5. CDR3 length equals 14 residues. Germline CDR1 and CDR2: SGHRS and YFSETQ.

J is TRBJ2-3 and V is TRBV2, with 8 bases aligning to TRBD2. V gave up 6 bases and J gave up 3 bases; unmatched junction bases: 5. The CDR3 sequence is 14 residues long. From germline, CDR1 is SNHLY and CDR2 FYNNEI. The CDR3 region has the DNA TGTGCCAGCAGAGCGGGAGAGGGGACAGATACGCAGTATTTT. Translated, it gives CASRAGEGTDTQYF.

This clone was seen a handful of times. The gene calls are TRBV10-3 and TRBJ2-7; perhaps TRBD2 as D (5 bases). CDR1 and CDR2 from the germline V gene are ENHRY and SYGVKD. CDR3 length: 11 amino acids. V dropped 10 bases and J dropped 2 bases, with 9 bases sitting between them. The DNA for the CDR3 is TGTGCCACCGCGGGTGCCTACGAGCAGTACTTC. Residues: CATAGAYEQYF.

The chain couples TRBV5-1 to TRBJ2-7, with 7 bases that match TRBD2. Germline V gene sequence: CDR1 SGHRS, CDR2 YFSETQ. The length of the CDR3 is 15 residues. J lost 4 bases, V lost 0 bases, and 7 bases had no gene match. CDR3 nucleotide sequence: TGCGCCAGCAGCTTGGCTAGCGGAATCCCTTACGAGCAGTACTTC. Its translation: CASSLASGIPYEQYF. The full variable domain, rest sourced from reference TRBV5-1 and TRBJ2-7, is KAGVTQTPRYLIKTRGQQVTLSCSPISGHRSVSWYQQTPGQGLQFLFEYFSETQRNKGNFPGRFSGRQFSNSRSEMNVSTLELGDSALYLCASSLASGIPYEQYFGPGTRLTVT.

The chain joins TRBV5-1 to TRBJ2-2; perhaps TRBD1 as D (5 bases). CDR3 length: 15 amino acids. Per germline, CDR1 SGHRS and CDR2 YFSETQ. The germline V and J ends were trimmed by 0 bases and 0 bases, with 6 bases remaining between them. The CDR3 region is CASSLEGANTGELFF. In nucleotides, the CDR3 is TGCGCCAGCAGCTTGGAAGGGGCGAACACCGGGGAGCTGTTTTTT.

The CDR3 coding sequence is TGCGCCAGCAGCAACGGACAGGACGCCTATGACGGCTACACCTTC. It translates to CASSNGQDAYDGYTF. V is TRBV5-1 and J is TRBJ1-2; TRBD1 matches at 7 bases. With 4 bases clipped from V and 8 bases from J, the junction kept 14 bases outside the gene matches. CDR3 length: 15 amino acids. Germline assignment: CDR1 SGHRS and CDR2 YFSETQ.

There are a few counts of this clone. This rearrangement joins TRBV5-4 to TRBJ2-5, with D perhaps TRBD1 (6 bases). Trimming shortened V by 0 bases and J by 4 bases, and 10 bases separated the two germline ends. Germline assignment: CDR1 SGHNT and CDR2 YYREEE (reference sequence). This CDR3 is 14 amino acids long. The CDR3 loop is CASSLGGRPETQYF. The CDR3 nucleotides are TGTGCCAGCAGCTTGGGGGGGCGGCCAGAGACCCAGTACTTC.